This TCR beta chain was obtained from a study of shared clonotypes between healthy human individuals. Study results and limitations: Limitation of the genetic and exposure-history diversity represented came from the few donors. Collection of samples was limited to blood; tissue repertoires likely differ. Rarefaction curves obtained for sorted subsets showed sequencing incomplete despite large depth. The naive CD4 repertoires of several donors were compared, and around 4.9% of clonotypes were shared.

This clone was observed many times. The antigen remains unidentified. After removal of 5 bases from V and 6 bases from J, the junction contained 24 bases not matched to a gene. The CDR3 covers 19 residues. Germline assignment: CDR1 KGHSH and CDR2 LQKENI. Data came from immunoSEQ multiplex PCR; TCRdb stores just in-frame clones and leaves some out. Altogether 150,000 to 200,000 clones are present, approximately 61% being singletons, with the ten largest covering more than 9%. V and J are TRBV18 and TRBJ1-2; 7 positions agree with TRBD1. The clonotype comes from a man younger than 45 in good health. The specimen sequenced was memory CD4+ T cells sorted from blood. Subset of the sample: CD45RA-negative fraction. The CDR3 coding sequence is TGTGCCAGCTCAGCCCTCCCAACGTCAAGACAGGGATCCGGCGATGGCTACACCTTC. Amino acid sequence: CASSALPTSRQGSGDGYTF.